A single sample gave rise to the 31 T cell receptor beta chains below, sequenced in a study of preoperative IRX-2 immunotherapy in early breast cancer. Sequencing used immunoSEQ multiplex PCR; TCRdb keeps in-frame clones, though not all of them. The sample yields a few thousand clones, 65% to 85% seen once. Treatment: preoperative locoregional IRX-2 cytokine immunotherapy. The source material was tumor tissue, sampled before IRX-2 immunotherapy. Receptors were obtained from a human donor with breast cancer.

CDR3 DNA: TGTGCCAGCAGCCACGCCGGGACAGACTACGAGCAGTACTTC. It specifies CASSHAGTDYEQYF. The chain links TRBV11-3 to TRBJ2-7; TRBD1 matches at 7 bases. Germline CDR1 is SGHNT and CDR2 is YENEEA. After removal of 5 bases from V and 3 bases from J, the junction contained 7 bases not matched to a gene. The CDR3 sequence is 14 residues long.

This clone was seen only once. V and J are TRBV30 and TRBJ2-2, with TRBD1 matching 10 bases. This CDR3 comprises 13 residues. In germline, CDR1 is GTSNPN, CDR2 SVGIG (reference sequence). The trim removed 7 bases at V and 6 bases at J, leaving 5 bases unmatched. This chain's CDR3 is CALGQGEAGELFF. For the CDR3, the DNA is TGTGCCTTAGGACAGGGGGAGGCCGGGGAGCTGTTTTTT.

The chain links TRBV28 to TRBJ1-5; maybe TRBD1 (5 bases). Trimming stripped 3 bases from V and 3 bases from J, with 12 bases between. CDR1 is MDHEN, CDR2 SYDVKM, per germline. CDR3 length equals 15 residues. The CDR3 loop is CASSFLDTFNQPQHF. DNA for the CDR3: TGTGCCAGCAGTTTTCTGGACACTTTCAATCAGCCCCAGCATTTT.

The genes are TRBV11-3 and TRBJ1-3, with D possibly TRBD1 on 5 matching bases. The CDR3 is 15 residues long. Trimming removed 1 base from V and 0 bases from J, with 7 bases in between. Germline V gives CDR1 SGHNT, CDR2 YENEEA. The CDR3 reads CASSLGGYSGNTIYF. The CDR3, as DNA: TGTGCCAGCAGCTTAGGGGGCTACTCTGGAAACACCATATATTTT. The variable domain in full, with the rest retrieved from reference TRBV11-3 and TRBJ1-3, is EAGVVQSPRYKIIEKKQPVAFWCNPISGHNTLYWYLQNLGQGPELLIRYENEEAVDDSQLPKDRFSAERLKGVDSTLKIQPAELGDSAVYLCASSLGGYSGNTIYFGEGSWLTVV.

The chain uses TRBV5-1 and TRBJ1-5, with 7 bases lining up with TRBD1. The V gene's germline CDR1 is SGHRS and CDR2 YFSETQ. V lost 2 bases, J lost 2 bases, and 1 base stayed unmatched. This CDR3 spans 14 amino acids. The CDR3: CASSLGGGNQPQHF. CDR3 DNA sequence: TGCGCCAGCAGCTTAGGGGGCGGCAATCAGCCCCAGCATTTT.

V and J are TRBV18 and TRBJ2-2; 12 nucleotides match TRBD2. This CDR3 region has 21 residues. Germline CDR1 reads KGHSH; CDR2 reads LQKENI. V lost 1 base to trimming and J lost 1 base; unmatched junction nucleotides: 13. The CDR3 nucleotides are TGTGCCAGCTCACCACGACGCAACCCAAAGGGACTAGCGGGGAACACCGGGGAGCTGTTTTTT. It specifies CASSPRRNPKGLAGNTGELFF.

This clone was seen just once. The chain combines TRBV28 with TRBJ1-5, with D possibly matching TRBD1 (6 bases). The length of the CDR3 is 15 residues. Trimming took off 7 bases at V and 2 bases at J, with 15 bases between the two ends. CDR1 and CDR2 from the germline V gene are MDHEN and SYDVKM. Written as DNA, the CDR3 is TGTGCCAGCAACAGTCCTGCAGGGGGCAATCAGCCCCAGCATTTT. Its translation: CASNSPAGGNQPQHF.

V gene TRBV6-8 combines with J gene TRBJ2-1, with D possibly matching TRBD2 (6 bases). This CDR3 comprises 19 residues. Trimming took off 1 base at V and 0 bases at J, with 19 bases between the two ends. CDR1 is MNHGY and CDR2 is SAAAGT in the germline V gene. CDR3 amino acids: CASSYYAGTSQSSYNEQFF. The CDR3 nucleotides read TGTGCCAGCAGTTACTACGCGGGAACGTCCCAATCCTCCTACAATGAGCAGTTCTTC.

The chain uses TRBV5-1 and TRBJ2-1; TRBD2 aligns across 8 bases. The length of the CDR3 is 16 residues. V lost 0 bases, J lost 6 bases, and 8 bases stayed unmatched. CDR1 SGHRS and CDR2 YFSETQ come from the germline V gene. The CDR3 DNA reads TGCGCCAGCAGCTTGGCCCCGGCGGGAGGACGCAATGAGCAGTTCTTC. Protein sequence: CASSLAPAGGRNEQFF.

The chain is built from TRBV19 and TRBJ2-7; D not resolved. This CDR3 has 15 residues. Trimming removed 5 bases from V and 2 bases from J, with 16 bases in between. The V gene's germline CDR1 is LNHDA and CDR2 SQIVND (reference sequence). CDR3 loop: CASSLATGAPYEQYF. The CDR3 bases are TGTGCCAGTAGTTTGGCTACCGGCGCACCCTACGAGCAGTACTTC.

The chain uses TRBV12-5 and TRBJ2-3, with TRBD2 matching over 7 bases. The germline V gene encodes CDR1 LGHNT and CDR2 FRNRAP. Trimming at V came to 1 base and at J to 3 bases, leaving 10 bases not matched to a gene. This CDR3 comprises 17 residues. The CDR3 nucleotides are TGTGCTAGTGGTTTGGATACGAGGAGCGGGGTGACAGATACGCAGTATTTT. This translates into CASGLDTRSGVTDTQYF.

The chain links TRBV6-8 to TRBJ1-5; 12 nucleotides line up with TRBD1. In germline, CDR1 is MNHGY, CDR2 SAAAGT. The trim removed 5 bases at V and 0 bases at J, leaving 14 bases unmatched. CDR3 length: 20 amino acids. The CDR3 DNA reads as TGTGCCAGCAGTGGGGGACAGGGGGCACTTTCAGATTATAGCAATCAGCCCCAGCATTTT. Translated: CASSGGQGALSDYSNQPQHF.

In its sample, this clone was seen a few times. The rearrangement uses TRBV18 and TRBJ2-1; unclear D gene. CDR3 length equals 12 residues. Trimming removed 1 base from V and 9 bases from J, with 7 bases in between. Germline CDR1 reads KGHSH; CDR2 reads LQKENI. DNA of the CDR3: TGTGCCAGCTCACCACAGGGTAGTGAGCAGTTCTTC. The encoded protein is CASSPQGSEQFF.

The chain joins TRBV11-3 to TRBJ2-3, with D possibly being TRBD2 (6 bases). CDR1 and CDR2 from the germline V gene are SGHNT and YENEEA. CDR3 length: 14 residues. V dropped 4 bases and J dropped 5 bases, with 13 bases sitting between them. CDR3 in DNA: TGTGCCAGCAGCTCCCAATATAGCGGAGATACGCAGTATTTT. This codes for CASSSQYSGDTQYF. The full variable domain, with the rest looked up from reference TRBV11-3 and TRBJ2-3, is EAGVVQSPRYKIIEKKQPVAFWCNPISGHNTLYWYLQNLGQGPELLIRYENEEAVDDSQLPKDRFSAERLKGVDSTLKIQPAELGDSAVYLCASSSQYSGDTQYFGPGTRLTVL.

The chain couples TRBV14 to TRBJ2-3; a possible D gene is TRBD2 (5 bases). The CDR3 consists of 15 residues. Germline loops: CDR1 SGHDN, CDR2 FVKESK. Trimming took 2 bases from V and 0 from J, leaving 9 bases between them. In DNA, the CDR3 is TGTGCCAGCAGCCAATTACGGACTAGCACAGATACGCAGTATTTT. It specifies CASSQLRTSTDTQYF.

The gene calls are TRBV6-8 and TRBJ2-7; 8 nucleotides line up with TRBD1. CDR1 is MNHGY, CDR2 SAAAGT, per germline. This CDR3 region has 14 residues. V shed 5 bases, J shed 5 bases, and the junction held 8 bases outside the gene matches. CDR3 residues: CASSPRTGSDEQYF. Written as DNA, the CDR3 is TGTGCCAGCAGTCCCAGGACAGGGTCGGACGAGCAGTACTTC.

CDR3 region: CASSRRGSTDTQYF. The CDR3 region has the DNA TGTGCCAGCAGTCGGCGCGGAAGCACAGATACGCAGTATTTT. The V gene is TRBV6-8, the J gene TRBJ2-3; D unclear. Trimming stripped 5 bases from V and 0 bases from J, with 9 bases between. Germline V gene sequence: CDR1 MNHGY, CDR2 SAAAGT. This CDR3 comprises 14 residues.

The rearrangement joins TRBV19 to TRBJ2-7; possibly TRBD1 for D (6 bases). Germline V gives CDR1 LNHDA, CDR2 SQIVND (reference sequence). CDR3 length: 13 amino acids. Trimming shortened V by 5 bases and J by 6 bases, and 14 bases separated the two germline ends. CDR3: CASSLGAGAEQYF. Written as DNA, the CDR3 is TGTGCCAGTAGTTTGGGCGCAGGGGCCGAGCAGTACTTC.

The V and J genes are TRBV30 and TRBJ1-5, with 7 bases identical to TRBD1. The CDR3 spans 14 residues. The junction had 9 bases not matched to a gene; V was cut back by 2 bases and J by 8 bases. Germline V gene lookup returns CDR1 GTSNPN and CDR2 SVGIG (reference sequence). As DNA, the CDR3 is TGTGCCTGGAGTCGAACCGGGACAGCGGAGCCCCAGCATTTT. This sequence encodes CAWSRTGTAEPQHF.

The rearrangement links TRBV7-7 to TRBJ2-1; 10 bases line up with TRBD2. Looked up from germline, CDR1 is SSHAT and CDR2 is FNYEAQ (reference sequence). This CDR3 comprises 17 residues. V was pared by 0 bases and J by 6 bases, with 8 bases of the junction left unmatched. The CDR3 DNA follows: TGTGCCAGCAGCTTAGCGCAGGCTAGCGGGAGTTTCAATGAGCAGTTCTTC. It codes for CASSLAQASGSFNEQFF.

This rearrangement joins TRBV5-1 to TRBJ1-1; no reliable D call. Trimming cost V 4 bases and J 3 bases, with 13 bases left between them. Germline CDR1 and CDR2: SGHRS and YFSETQ. The CDR3 sequence is 14 residues long. CDR3 DNA: TGCGCCAGCAGCCAGCGGAGGGTGGACACTGAAGCTTTCTTT. Protein: CASSQRRVDTEAFF. Filled out from reference TRBV5-1 and TRBJ1-1, the complete variable domain reads KAGVTQTPRYLIKTRGQQVTLSCSPISGHRSVSWYQQTPGQGLQFLFEYFSETQRNKGNFPGRFSGRQFSNSRSEMNVSTLELGDSALYLCASSQRRVDTEAFFGQGTRLTVV.

The rearrangement links TRBV6-8 to TRBJ1-1, with 8 bases fitting TRBD1. Germline CDR1 and CDR2: MNHGY and SAAAGT. V lost 4 bases, J lost 6 bases, and 4 bases stayed unmatched. There are 13 residues in the CDR3. Here the CDR3 DNA reads TGTGCCAGCAGTTTCGGACAGGGTGCTGAAGCTTTCTTT. This gives the protein CASSFGQGAEAFF.

In this sample, this clone turned up a few times. The chain combines TRBV15 with TRBJ2-2; the match to TRBD2 covers 8 bases. Trimming removed 9 bases from V and 0 bases from J; junction bases left unmatched: 6. The germline V gene has CDR1 LNHNV and CDR2 YYDKDF (reference sequence). The CDR3 is 15 residues long. CDR3 DNA: TGTGCCACGGGGGATAGCGGGACGAACACCGGGGAGCTGTTTTTT. It codes for CATGDSGTNTGELFF.

CDR3 loop: CSGGEGKGNTIYF. The CDR3, as DNA: TGCAGCGGCGGGGAGGGGAAAGGAAACACCATATATTTT. The chain has TRBV29-1 and TRBJ1-3, with D possibly matching TRBD1 (5 bases). Germline V gene lookup returns CDR1 SQVTM and CDR2 ANQGSEA. Deletions cut 7 bases from V and 4 bases from J, with 14 bases between. CDR3 size: 13 residues.

This chain joins TRBV7-6 and TRBJ2-1; 10 bases are a match to TRBD2. J gave up 6 bases and V 1 base, and 0 bases lay outside the gene matches. Germline V gene lookup returns CDR1 SGHVS and CDR2 FNYEAQ. CDR3 length: 14 residues. In DNA, the CDR3 is TGTGCCAGCAGCTTAGTAGCGGGAGGCAATGAGCAGTTCTTC. Its translation is CASSLVAGGNEQFF.

A single count supports this clone. The chain is built from TRBV11-3 and TRBJ2-3, with D tentatively TRBD1 (5 bases). The CDR3 spans 14 residues. Per germline, CDR1 SGHNT and CDR2 YENEEA. Trimming pared 3 bases from V and 3 bases from J, leaving 10 bases between. DNA of the CDR3: TGTGCCAGCAGCTTGGTCTCAGGGACAGATACGCAGTATTTT. It encodes CASSLVSGTDTQYF.

This chain connects TRBV11-3 to TRBJ2-6, with D unresolved. The germline V gene encodes CDR1 SGHNT and CDR2 YENEEA. The V and J ends lost 5 bases and 0 bases respectively, with 5 bases between them. The CDR3 is made up of 14 amino acids. In DNA, the CDR3 is TGTGCCAGCAGCGACACCTCTGGGGCCAACGTCCTGACTTTC. This encodes CASSDTSGANVLTF.

This rearrangement joins TRBV6-8 to TRBJ2-1; 9 nucleotides agree with TRBD2. The germline gives CDR1 MNHGY, CDR2 SAAAGT. The CDR3 covers 17 residues. V lost 5 bases, J lost 1 base, and 9 bases stayed unmatched. The CDR3 spells CASSILAGDSSYNEQFF. The CDR3 DNA reads TGTGCCAGCAGTATATTAGCGGGGGATAGTTCCTACAATGAGCAGTTCTTC.

This sequence joins TRBV6-8 and TRBJ2-1; possibly TRBD2 for D (6 bases). Germline values: CDR1 MNHGY, CDR2 SAAAGT. V dropped 2 bases and J dropped 10 bases, with 12 bases sitting between them. The CDR3 has 13 amino acids. Here the CDR3 DNA reads TGTGCCAGCAGTTACGGCGGTCGGGGGGAGCAGTTCTTC. Its protein product is CASSYGGRGEQFF.

In DNA form, the CDR3 reads TGTGCCAGCAGCTCCTCATATGTCGGAGAAGCTTTCTTT. It is translated as CASSSSYVGEAFF. The chain couples TRBV7-8 to TRBJ1-1; no clear D gene. The germline gives CDR1 SGHVS, CDR2 FQNEAQ. The CDR3 covers 13 residues. The V and J ends lost 4 bases and 8 bases respectively, with 14 bases between them.

The V gene is TRBV30, the J gene TRBJ1-5; 9 nucleotides align to TRBD1. The CDR3 contains 15 residues. The V segment lost 6 bases and the J segment 5 bases; nucleotides outside the gene matches: 11. Germline CDR1 reads GTSNPN; CDR2 reads SVGIG (reference sequence). CDR3 protein: CACMSGQGWDQPQHF. The CDR3 DNA is TGTGCCTGTATGTCGGGACAGGGTTGGGATCAGCCCCAGCATTTT.